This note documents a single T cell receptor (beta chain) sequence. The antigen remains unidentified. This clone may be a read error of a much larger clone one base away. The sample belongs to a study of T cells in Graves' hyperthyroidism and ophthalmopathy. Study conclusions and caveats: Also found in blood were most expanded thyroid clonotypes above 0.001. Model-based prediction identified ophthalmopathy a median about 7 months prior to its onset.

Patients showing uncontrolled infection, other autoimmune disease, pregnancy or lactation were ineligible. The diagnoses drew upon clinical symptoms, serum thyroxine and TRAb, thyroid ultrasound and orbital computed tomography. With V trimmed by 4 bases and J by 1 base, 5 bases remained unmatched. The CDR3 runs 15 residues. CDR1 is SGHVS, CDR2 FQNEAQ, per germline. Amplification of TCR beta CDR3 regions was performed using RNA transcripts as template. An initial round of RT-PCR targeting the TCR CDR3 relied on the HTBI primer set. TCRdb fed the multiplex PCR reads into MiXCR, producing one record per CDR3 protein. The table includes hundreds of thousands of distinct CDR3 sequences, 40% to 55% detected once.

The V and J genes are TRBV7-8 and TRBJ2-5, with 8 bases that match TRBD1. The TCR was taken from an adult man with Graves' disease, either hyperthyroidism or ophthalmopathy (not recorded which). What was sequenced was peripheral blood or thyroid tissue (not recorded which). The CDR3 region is CASSWGQAVQETQYF. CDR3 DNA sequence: TGTGCCAGCAGCTGGGGACAGGCAGTCCAAGAGACCCAGTACTTC. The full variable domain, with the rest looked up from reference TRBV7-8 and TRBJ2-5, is GAGVSQSPRYKVAKRGQDVALRCDPISGHVSLFWYQQALGQGPEFLTYFQNEAQLDKSGLPSDRFFAERPEGSVSTLKIQRTQQEDSAVYLCASSWGQAVQETQYFGPGTRLLVL.